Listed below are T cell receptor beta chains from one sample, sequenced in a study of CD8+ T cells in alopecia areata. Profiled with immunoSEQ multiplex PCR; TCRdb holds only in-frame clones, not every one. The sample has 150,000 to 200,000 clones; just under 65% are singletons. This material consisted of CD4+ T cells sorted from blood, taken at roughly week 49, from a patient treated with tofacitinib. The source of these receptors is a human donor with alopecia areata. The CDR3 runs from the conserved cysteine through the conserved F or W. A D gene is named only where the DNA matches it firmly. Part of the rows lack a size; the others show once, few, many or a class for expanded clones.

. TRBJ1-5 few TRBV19 CASSIVLDPQQPQHF TGTGCCAGTAGTATTGTGTTGGATCCACAACAGCCCCAGCATTTT
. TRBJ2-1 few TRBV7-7 CASSLGISSNEQFF TGTGCCAGCAGCCTAGGGATTAGTAGTAATGAGCAGTTCTTC
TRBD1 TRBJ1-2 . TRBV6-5 CASSHPDRGLDYTF TGTGCCAGCAGTCACCCGGACAGGGGGCTAGACTACACCTTC
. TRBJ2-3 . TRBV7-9 CASSLERDTDTQYF TGTGCCAGCAGCTTAGAGAGGGACACAGATACGCAGTATTTT
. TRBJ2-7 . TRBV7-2 CASSLGTYPRDEQYF TGTGCCAGCAGCTTAGGGACGTATCCTCGGGACGAGCAGTACTTC
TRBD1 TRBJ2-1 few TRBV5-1 CASSQGQSNEQFF TGCGCCAGCAGCCAGGGACAGTCGAATGAGCAGTTCTTC
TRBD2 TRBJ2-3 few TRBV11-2 CASSIQLAGRDTQYF TGTGCCAGCAGCATTCAACTAGCGGGAAGAGATACGCAGTATTTT
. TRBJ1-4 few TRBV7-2 CASSLPQGNEKLFF TGTGCCAGCAGCTTACCACAGGGAAACGAAAAACTGTTTTTT
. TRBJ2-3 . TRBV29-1 CSVKVQYTQYF TGCAGCGTTAAGGTACAATATACGCAGTATTTT
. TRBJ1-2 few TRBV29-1 CSVEQDYGYTF TGCAGCGTTGAACAGGACTATGGCTACACCTTC
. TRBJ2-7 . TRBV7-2 CASSQRDSSYEQYF TGTGCCAGCAGCCAACGAGATAGCTCCTACGAGCAGTACTTC
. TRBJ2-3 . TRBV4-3 CASSQDSAGASTDTQYF TGCGCCAGCAGCCAAGATTCTGCGGGGGCTAGCACAGATACGCAGTATTTT
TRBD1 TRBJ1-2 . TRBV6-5 CASSYLSLRDSF TGTGCCAGCAGTTATCTCAGCCTTCGGGACAGCTTC
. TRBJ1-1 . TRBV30 CAWSPRGDTEAFF TGTGCCTGGAGCCCACGGGGTGACACTGAAGCTTTCTTT
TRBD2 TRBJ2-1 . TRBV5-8 CASSFSGGVSYNEQFF TGTGCCAGCAGCTTTAGCGGGGGGGTCTCCTACAATGAGCAGTTCTTC
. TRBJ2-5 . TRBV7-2 CASSLGGAPAQTQYF TGTGCCAGCAGCTTAGGGGGAGCCCCCGCTCAGACCCAGTACTTC
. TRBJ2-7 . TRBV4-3 CASSQAQGEQYF TGCGCCAGCAGCCAGGCTCAGGGGGAGCAGTACTTC
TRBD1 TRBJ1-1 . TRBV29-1 CSARTGGNTEAFF TGCAGCGCCCGGACAGGGGGGAACACTGAAGCTTTCTTT
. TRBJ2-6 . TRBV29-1 CSGFTGANVLTF TGCAGCGGCTTTACTGGGGCCAACGTCCTGACTTTC
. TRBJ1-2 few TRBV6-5 CASKGIGYTF TGTGCCAGCAAGGGGATTGGCTACACCTTC
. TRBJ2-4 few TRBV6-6 CASSFRLKDIQYF TGTGCCAGCAGTTTCCGACTAAAGGACATTCAGTACTTC
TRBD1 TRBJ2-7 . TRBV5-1 CASSLGQGATTYEQYF TGCGCCAGCAGCTTGGGACAGGGGGCCACCACCTACGAGCAGTACTTC
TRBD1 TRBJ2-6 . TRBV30 CAWDRDSGANVLTF TGTGCCTGGGACAGGGACTCTGGGGCCAACGTCCTGACTTTC
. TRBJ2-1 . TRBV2 CASSFPGRSAYNEQFF TGTGCCAGCAGTTTTCCAGGTAGAAGCGCCTACAATGAGCAGTTCTTC
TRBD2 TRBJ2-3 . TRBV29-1 CSVDPAGLAGGRSSTDTQYF TGCAGCGTGGACCCCGCGGGACTAGCGGGGGGCCGGTCTAGCACAGATACGCAGTATTTT
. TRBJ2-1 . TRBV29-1 CSVEGAHNEQFF TGCAGCGTTGAAGGGGCCCACAATGAGCAGTTCTTC
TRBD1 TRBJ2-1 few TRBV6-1 CASSVINIGTGIRWDEQFF TGTGCCAGCAGTGTAATAAACATTGGGACAGGTATTCGTTGGGATGAGCAGTTCTTC
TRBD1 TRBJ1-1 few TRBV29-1 CSTREQGDTEAFF TGCAGCACCCGAGAGCAGGGGGATACTGAAGCTTTCTTT
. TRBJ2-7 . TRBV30 CAWGRGDFYEQYF TGTGCCTGGGGACGCGGGGACTTCTACGAGCAGTACTTC
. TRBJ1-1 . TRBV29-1 CSVVGLMNTEAFF TGCAGCGTTGTAGGACTTATGAACACTGAAGCTTTCTTT
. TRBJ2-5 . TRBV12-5 CASGIDAETQYF TGTGCTAGTGGTATCGACGCAGAGACCCAGTACTTC
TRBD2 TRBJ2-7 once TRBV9 CASSVGPGLASTEQYF TGTGCCAGCAGCGTGGGACCGGGACTAGCATCGACCGAGCAGTACTTC
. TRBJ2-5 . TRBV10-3 CAISEGVQGETQYF TGTGCCATCAGTGAGGGGGTACAGGGAGAGACCCAGTACTTC
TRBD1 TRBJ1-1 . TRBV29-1 CSVSLASGGTEAFF TGCAGCGTTTCCCTCGCATCAGGGGGGACTGAAGCTTTCTTT
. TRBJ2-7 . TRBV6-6 CASTLGGSPYEQYF TGTGCCAGCACCCTAGGGGGGTCCCCCTACGAGCAGTACTTC
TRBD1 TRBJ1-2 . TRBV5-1 CASSNPGQGDGYTF TGCGCCAGCAGCAACCCGGGACAGGGGGATGGCTACACCTTC
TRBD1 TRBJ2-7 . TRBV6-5 CASSYQGGQYF TGTGCCAGCAGTTACCAAGGGGGCCAGTACTTC
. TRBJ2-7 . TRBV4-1 CASSQDLDPLRSYEQYF TGCGCCAGCAGCCAAGATCTCGACCCTCTTCGATCCTACGAGCAGTACTTC
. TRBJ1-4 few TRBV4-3 CASSQDLNRANEKLFF TGCGCCAGCAGCCAAGATCTAAACAGGGCTAATGAAAAACTGTTTTTT
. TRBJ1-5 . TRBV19 CASTTRSGPYSNQPQHF TGTGCCAGTACTACCCGCTCAGGGCCTTATAGCAATCAGCCCCAGCATTTT
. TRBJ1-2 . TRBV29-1 CSALTLDGTNYGYTF TGCAGCGCGCTTACCCTGGACGGGACTAACTATGGCTACACCTTC
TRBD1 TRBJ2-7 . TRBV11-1 CASRFSSGQLYEQYF TGTGCCAGCAGGTTCAGTTCGGGACAGCTTTACGAGCAGTACTTC
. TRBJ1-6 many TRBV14 CASSRLDSSPLHF TGTGCCAGCAGCCGACTGGACTCTTCACCCCTCCACTTT
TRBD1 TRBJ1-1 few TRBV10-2 CASSDRARTEAFF TGCGCCAGCAGCGACAGGGCGCGAACTGAAGCTTTCTTT
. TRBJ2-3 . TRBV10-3 CAIGTGTSTDTQYF TGTGCCATTGGTACGGGGACTAGCACAGATACGCAGTATTTT
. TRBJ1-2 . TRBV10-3 CAISESGLLIYGYTF TGTGCCATCAGTGAGTCGGGACTGCTTATCTATGGCTACACCTTC
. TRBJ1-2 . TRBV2 CASSDSLDGYTF TGTGCCAGCAGCGACAGCTTGGATGGCTACACCTTC
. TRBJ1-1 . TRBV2 CASSEVVNTEAFF TGTGCCAGCAGTGAAGTCGTGAACACTGAAGCTTTCTTT
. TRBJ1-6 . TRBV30 CAWSGKQGGVSPLHF TGTGCCTGGAGTGGTAAACAGGGAGGTGTCTCACCCCTCCACTTT
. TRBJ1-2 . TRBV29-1 CSVEDQGNYGYTF TGCAGCGTTGAAGATCAGGGAAACTATGGCTACACCTTC
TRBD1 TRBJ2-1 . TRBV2 CASSLTGVGNEQFF TGTGCCAGCAGTTTGACAGGGGTAGGCAATGAGCAGTTCTTC
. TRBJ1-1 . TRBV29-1 CSAGQLLNTEAFF TGCAGCGCAGGACAGCTCCTGAACACTGAAGCTTTCTTT